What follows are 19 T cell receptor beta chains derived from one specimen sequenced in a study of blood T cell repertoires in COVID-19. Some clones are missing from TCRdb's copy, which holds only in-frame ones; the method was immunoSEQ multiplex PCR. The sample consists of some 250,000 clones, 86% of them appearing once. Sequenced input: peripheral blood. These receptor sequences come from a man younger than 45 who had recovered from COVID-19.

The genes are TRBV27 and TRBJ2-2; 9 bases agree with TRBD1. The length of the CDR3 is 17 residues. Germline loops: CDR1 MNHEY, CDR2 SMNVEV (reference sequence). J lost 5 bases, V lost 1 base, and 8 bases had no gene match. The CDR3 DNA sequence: TGTGCCAGCAGTTTATGGGCCGGGACAGGGCGAACCGGGGAGCTGTTTTTT. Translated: CASSLWAGTGRTGELFF.

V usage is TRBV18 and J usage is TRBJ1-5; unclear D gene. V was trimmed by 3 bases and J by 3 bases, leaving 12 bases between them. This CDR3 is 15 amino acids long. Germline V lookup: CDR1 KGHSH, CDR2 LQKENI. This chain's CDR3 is CASSPVIQINQPQHF. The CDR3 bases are TGTGCCAGCTCACCGGTGATACAAATCAATCAGCCCCAGCATTTT.

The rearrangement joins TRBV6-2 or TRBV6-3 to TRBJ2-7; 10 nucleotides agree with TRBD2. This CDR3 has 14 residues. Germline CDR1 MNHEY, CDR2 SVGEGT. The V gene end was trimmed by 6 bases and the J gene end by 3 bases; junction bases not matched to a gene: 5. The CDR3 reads CASSPGTSVYEQYF. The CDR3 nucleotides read TGTGCCAGCAGCCCCGGGACTAGCGTCTACGAGCAGTACTTC.

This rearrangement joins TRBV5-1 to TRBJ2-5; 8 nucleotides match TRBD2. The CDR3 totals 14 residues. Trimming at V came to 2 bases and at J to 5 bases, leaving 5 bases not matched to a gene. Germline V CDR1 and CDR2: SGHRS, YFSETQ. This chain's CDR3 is CASSFQRGRETQYF. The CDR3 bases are TGCGCCAGCAGCTTCCAGCGGGGGCGGGAGACCCAGTACTTC.

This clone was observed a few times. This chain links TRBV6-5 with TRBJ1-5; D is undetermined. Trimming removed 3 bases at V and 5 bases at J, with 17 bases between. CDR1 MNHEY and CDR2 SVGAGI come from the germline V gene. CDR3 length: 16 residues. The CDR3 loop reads CASSYTAGGGHQPQHF. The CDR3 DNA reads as TGTGCCAGCAGTTATACCGCTGGAGGTGGACATCAGCCCCAGCATTTT.

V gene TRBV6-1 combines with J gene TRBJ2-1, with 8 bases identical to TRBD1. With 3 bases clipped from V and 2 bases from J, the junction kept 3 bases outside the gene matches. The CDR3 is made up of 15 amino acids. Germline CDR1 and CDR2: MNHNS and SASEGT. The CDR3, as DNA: TGTGCCAGCAGTGATGGGACAGGACCCTACAATGAGCAGTTCTTC. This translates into CASSDGTGPYNEQFF.

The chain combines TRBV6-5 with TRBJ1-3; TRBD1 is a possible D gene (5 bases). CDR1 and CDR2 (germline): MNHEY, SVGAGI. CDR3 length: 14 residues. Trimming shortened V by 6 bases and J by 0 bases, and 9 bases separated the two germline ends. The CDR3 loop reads CASSGTFSGNTIYF. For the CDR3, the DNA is TGTGCCAGCAGCGGGACTTTCTCTGGAAACACCATATATTTT.

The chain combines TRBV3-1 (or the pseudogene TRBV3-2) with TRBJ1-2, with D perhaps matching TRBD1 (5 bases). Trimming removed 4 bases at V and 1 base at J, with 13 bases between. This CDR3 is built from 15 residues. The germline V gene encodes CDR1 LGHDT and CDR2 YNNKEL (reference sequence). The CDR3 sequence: CASSLAGILNYGYTF. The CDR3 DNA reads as TGTGCCAGCAGCCTGGCAGGGATCCTTAACTATGGCTACACCTTC.

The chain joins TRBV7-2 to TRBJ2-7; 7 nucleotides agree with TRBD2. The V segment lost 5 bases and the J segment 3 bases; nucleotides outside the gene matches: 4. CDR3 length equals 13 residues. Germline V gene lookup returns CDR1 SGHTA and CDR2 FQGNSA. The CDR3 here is CASSRGENYEQYF. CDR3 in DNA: TGTGCCAGCAGCCGGGGGGAGAACTACGAGCAGTACTTC. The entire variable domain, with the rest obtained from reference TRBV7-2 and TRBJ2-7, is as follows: GAGVSQSPSNKVTEKGKDVELRCDPISGHTALYWYRQSLGQGLEFLIYFQGNSAPDKSGLPSDRFSAERTGGSVSTLTIQRTQQEDSAVYLCASSRGENYEQYFGPGTRLTVT.

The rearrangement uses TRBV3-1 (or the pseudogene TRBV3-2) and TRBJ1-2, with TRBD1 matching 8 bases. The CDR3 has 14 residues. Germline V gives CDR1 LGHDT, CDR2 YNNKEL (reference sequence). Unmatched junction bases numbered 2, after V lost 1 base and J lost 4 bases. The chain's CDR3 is CASSQAGTGYGYTF. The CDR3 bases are TGTGCCAGCAGCCAAGCCGGGACAGGCTATGGCTACACCTTC.

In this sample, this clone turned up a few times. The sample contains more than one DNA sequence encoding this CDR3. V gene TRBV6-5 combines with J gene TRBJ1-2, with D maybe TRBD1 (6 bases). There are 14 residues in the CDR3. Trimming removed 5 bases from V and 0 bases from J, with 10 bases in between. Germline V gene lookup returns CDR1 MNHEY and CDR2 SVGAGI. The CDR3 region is CASSRTATNYGYTF. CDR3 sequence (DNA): TGTGCCAGCAGTAGGACAGCTACTAACTATGGCTACACCTTC.

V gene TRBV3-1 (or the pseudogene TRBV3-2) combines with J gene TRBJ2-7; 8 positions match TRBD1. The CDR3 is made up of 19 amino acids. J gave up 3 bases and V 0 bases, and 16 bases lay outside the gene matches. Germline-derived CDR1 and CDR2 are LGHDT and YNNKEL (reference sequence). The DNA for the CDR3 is TGTGCCAGCAGCCAAGATCTCGGCTCAGGGGGCTTTAATCGCTACGAGCAGTACTTC. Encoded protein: CASSQDLGSGGFNRYEQYF.

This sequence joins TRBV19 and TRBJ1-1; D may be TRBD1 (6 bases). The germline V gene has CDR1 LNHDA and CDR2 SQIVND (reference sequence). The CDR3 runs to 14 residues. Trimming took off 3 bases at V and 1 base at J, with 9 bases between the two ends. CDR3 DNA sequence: TGTGCCAGTAGTATGGGGGCATGGAACACTGAAGCTTTCTTT. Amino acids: CASSMGAWNTEAFF.

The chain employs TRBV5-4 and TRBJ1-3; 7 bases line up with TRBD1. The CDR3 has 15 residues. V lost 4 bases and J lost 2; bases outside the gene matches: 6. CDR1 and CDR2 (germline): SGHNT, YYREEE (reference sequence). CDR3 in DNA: TGTGCCAGCAGCGCTCTCGGGACAGCTGGAAACACCATATATTTT. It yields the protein CASSALGTAGNTIYF.

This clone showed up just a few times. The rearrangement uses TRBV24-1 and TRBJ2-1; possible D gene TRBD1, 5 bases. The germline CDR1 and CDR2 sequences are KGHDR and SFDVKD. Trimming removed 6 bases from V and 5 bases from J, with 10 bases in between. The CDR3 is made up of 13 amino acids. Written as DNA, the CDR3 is TGTGCCACCAGTCGTGACAGAAACAATGAGCAGTTCTTC. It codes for CATSRDRNNEQFF.

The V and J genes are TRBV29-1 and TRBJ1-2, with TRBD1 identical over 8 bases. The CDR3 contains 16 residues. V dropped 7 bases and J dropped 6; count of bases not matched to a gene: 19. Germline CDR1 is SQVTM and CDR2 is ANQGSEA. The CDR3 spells CSAPRDRLYWWNGYTF. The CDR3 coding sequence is TGCAGCGCGCCTCGGGACAGGTTATATTGGTGGAATGGCTACACCTTC.

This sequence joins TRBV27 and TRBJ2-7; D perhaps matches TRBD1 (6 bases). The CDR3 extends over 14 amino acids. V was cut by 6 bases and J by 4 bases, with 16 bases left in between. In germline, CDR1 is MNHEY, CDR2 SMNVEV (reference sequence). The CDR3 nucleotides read TGTGCCAGCAGCTTACAGGGTCTAGTTTACGAGCAGTACTTC. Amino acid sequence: CASSLQGLVYEQYF.

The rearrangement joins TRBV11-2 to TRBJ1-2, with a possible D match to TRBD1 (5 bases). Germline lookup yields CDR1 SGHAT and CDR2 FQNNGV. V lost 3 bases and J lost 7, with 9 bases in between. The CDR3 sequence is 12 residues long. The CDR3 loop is CASSLGQSGYTF. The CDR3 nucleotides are TGTGCCAGCAGCTTGGGGCAGAGTGGCTACACCTTC.

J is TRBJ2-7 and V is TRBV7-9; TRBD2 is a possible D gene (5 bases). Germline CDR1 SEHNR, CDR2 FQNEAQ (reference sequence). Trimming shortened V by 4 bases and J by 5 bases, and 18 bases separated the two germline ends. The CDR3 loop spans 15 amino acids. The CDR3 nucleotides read TGTGCCAGCAGCTCTATCGGCGGCTCGAGGGACGAGCAGTACTTC. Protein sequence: CASSSIGGSRDEQYF.